The TCR beta chain described here comes from a study of OX40 agonist ivuxolimab in advanced cancers. Samples were taken at baseline and on day 1 of cycles 4 and 7. For this clone: Its target is not known.

Libraries were prepared by immunoSEQ multiplex PCR; TCRdb keeps only in-frame clonotypes and omits some of them. The sample holds tens of thousands of clones, approximately 90% seen once. Whole-study results and caveats: Expanded peripheral T-cell antigen specificity went undetermined.

The sequencing here drew on CD4+ or CD8+ T cells sorted from blood, taken in a trial of the OX40 agonist ivuxolimab. The clonotype was recovered from an adult with an advanced solid tumor such as melanoma, head and neck, liver or kidney cancer.

The CDR3 region has the DNA TGTGCCAGCAGCGTCCCGGGGGCCACTGAAGCTTTCTTT. Protein sequence: CASSVPGATEAFF. V usage is TRBV9 and J usage is TRBJ1-1; D possibly corresponds to TRBD1 (6 bases). V dropped 2 bases and J dropped 4 bases, with 9 bases sitting between them. The germline V gene encodes CDR1 SGDLS and CDR2 YYNGEE. The CDR3 loop spans 13 amino acids.